The sequence of this T cell receptor beta chain was determined in a study of circulating and synovial CD4+ cells in juvenile arthritis. Germline values: CDR1 SGHAT, CDR2 FQNNGV. The CDR3 has 14 amino acids. V shed 5 bases, J shed 7 bases, and the junction held 7 bases outside the gene matches. Findings and limits, study-wide: Deeper sequencing increased measured overlap with synovial clonotypes.

Worth noting for this clone: Its antigen remains unknown.

Assay: immunoSEQ multiplex PCR; the TCRdb copy retains only in-frame clones and omits some. Of fewer than 35,000 clones in the sample, roughly 95% are singletons; the top ten hold 0.15% to 0.2%. Sample: CD4+ T cells from blood. The chain combines TRBV11-2 with TRBJ1-4; TRBD1 matches at 7 bases. The clonotype originates from a human donor with juvenile idiopathic arthritis. The CDR3 DNA reads as TGTGCCAGCAGCCTCGACAGGGCCCCTGAAAAACTGTTTTTT. This sequence encodes CASSLDRAPEKLFF.